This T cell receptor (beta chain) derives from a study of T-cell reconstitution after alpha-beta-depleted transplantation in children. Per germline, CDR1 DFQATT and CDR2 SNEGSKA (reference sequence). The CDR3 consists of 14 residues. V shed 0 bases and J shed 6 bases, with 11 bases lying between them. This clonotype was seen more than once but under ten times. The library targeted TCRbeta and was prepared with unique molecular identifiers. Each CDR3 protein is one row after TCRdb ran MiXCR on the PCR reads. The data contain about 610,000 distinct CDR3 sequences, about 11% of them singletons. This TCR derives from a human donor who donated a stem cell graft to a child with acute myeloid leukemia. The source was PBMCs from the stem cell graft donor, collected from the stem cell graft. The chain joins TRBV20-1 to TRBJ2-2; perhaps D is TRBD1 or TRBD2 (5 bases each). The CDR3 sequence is CSARDFRGAGELFF. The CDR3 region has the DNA TGCAGTGCTAGAGATTTTCGGGGCGCCGGGGAGCTGTTTTTT.